This TCR beta chain was sequenced in a study of blood T cell repertoires in COVID-19. Study-wide background: From T cells, B-cell-depleted T cells, or PBMCs came the material, which was cDNA or gDNA.

Source study methods: Reference gene primer amplification in the assay estimated nucleated cell counts. Assay: immunoSEQ multiplex PCR; the TCRdb copy retains only in-frame clones and omits some. The DNA was the basis for D and trimming; V, J and clone size are from that table. Of around 37,000 clones in the sample, around 92% were seen once. Germline V CDR1 and CDR2: SGHRS, YFSETQ. V was pared by 0 bases and J by 1 base, with 4 bases of the junction left unmatched. CDR3 length: 16 amino acids. The clonotype comes from a woman aged 80 or over with acute or convalescent COVID-19. The chain is built from TRBV5-1 and TRBJ2-3, with TRBD2 matching over 8 bases. Sequenced material: peripheral blood. CDR3 protein: CASSLGSGGGTDTQYF. The CDR3 nucleotides read TGCGCCAGCAGCTTGGGGAGCGGGGGAGGCACAGATACGCAGTATTTT.